Below, one T cell receptor beta chain is given with its context. This sample is drawn from a study of blood T cell repertoires in COVID-19. Study details: Acute-phase and convalescent COVID-19 samples originated in the United States, Italy and Spain.

The germline CDR1 and CDR2 sequences are SGHTA and FQGNSA. This CDR3 is built from 13 residues. With 5 bases removed from V and 10 bases from J, the gap between germline ends came to 17 bases. The age range of participants was about 18 to 95 years, with residence in some 25 US areas. Assignment of participants to cohorts was predicated upon participant-reported clinical history. How the authors handled the data: Amplification of reference gene primers was used by the study to estimate nucleated cell counts. Some clones are missing from TCRdb's copy, which holds only in-frame ones; the method was immunoSEQ multiplex PCR. D and trimming come from the DNA, and the V and J calls and clone size come from that table. The sample has 290,000 or so clones, around 87% seen once; the top ten hold over 3.5%.

The specimen was PBMCs or T cells enriched from blood (not recorded which). The chain links TRBV7-2 to TRBJ1-2; D remains unclear. The TCR originated in a woman younger than 30 with acute COVID-19. Here the CDR3 reads CASSPTFPGIYTF. For the CDR3, the DNA is TGTGCCAGCAGCCCAACCTTCCCGGGAATCTACACCTTC.